What follows describes a single T cell receptor (beta chain). This entry comes from a study of blood T cell repertoires in COVID-19. Germline values: CDR1 SEHNR, CDR2 FQNEAQ (reference sequence). V gave up 6 bases and J gave up 4 bases, with 6 bases separating them. The CDR3 sequence is 12 residues long. The table came from immunoSEQ multiplex PCR; TCRdb's copy has only in-frame clones and leaves some out. The repertoire consists of approximately 260,000 clones, with around nine tenths occurring once and the leading ten covering 1.5% to 2%. Residents of over 20 US areas, aged roughly 18 to 89 years, made up the participants. In assigning cohorts, the study relied on participant-reported clinical history. Before being deemed recovered, Cohort 3 donors had two negative PCRs, clearance, or symptom resolution.

Sequenced input: PBMCs or T cells enriched from blood (not recorded which). This receptor was taken from a woman aged 18-35 years who had recovered from COVID-19. The V call is TRBV7-9, the J call TRBJ1-4; D is unresolved. CDR3 in DNA: TGTGCCAGCAGGCCTAATAATGAAAAACTGTTTTTT. Encoded protein: CASRPNNEKLFF.